The rows below give T cell receptor beta chains drawn from one sample of a study of CD8 T cells in Susac syndrome. In TCRdb, the immunoSEQ multiplex PCR reads were re-called with MiXCR into one record per CDR3 protein. This sample carries 65,000 to 80,000 distinct CDR3 sequences, about 91% of them seen once, and the ten largest clones take less than 0.55%. Sequencing was done on a sample of CD8+ T cells from PBMCs. Every receptor here comes from a human donor with multiple sclerosis. Both conserved end residues are part of each CDR3. D genes are given only for firm matches. Size tells how often a clone was seen (once, few, many) or the class of an expanded clone, and some rows leave it out.

d_gene: TRBD1; abundance: NA; v_gene: TRBV7-9; j_gene: TRBJ1-3; CDR3aa: CASSLANRGSGNTIYF; CDR3nt: TGTGCCAGCAGCTTAGCTAACAGGGGTAGCGGAAACACCATATATTTT
d_gene: TRBD2; abundance: NA; v_gene: TRBV29-1; j_gene: TRBJ2-1; CDR3aa: CSGLGAGGSYNEQFF; CDR3nt: TGCAGCGGACTCGGGGCGGGGGGTTCCTACAATGAGCAGTTCTTC
d_gene: NA; abundance: NA; v_gene: TRBV30; j_gene: TRBJ2-1; CDR3aa: CAWSGTPMYNEQFF; CDR3nt: TGTGCCTGGTCCGGGACCCCTATGTACAATGAGCAGTTCTTC
d_gene: NA; abundance: NA; v_gene: TRBV28; j_gene: TRBJ1-2; CDR3aa: CASSPQGISYGYTF; CDR3nt: TGTGCCAGCAGCCCCCAGGGGATAAGCTATGGCTACACCTTC
d_gene: NA; abundance: NA; v_gene: TRBV12-3/TRBV12-4; j_gene: TRBJ2-3; CDR3aa: CASSWPADTQYF; CDR3nt: TGTGCCAGCAGTTGGCCGGCGGATACGCAGTATTTT
d_gene: NA; abundance: NA; v_gene: TRBV28; j_gene: TRBJ1-1; CDR3aa: CASSLRPTGEEAFF; CDR3nt: TGTGCCAGCAGTTTACGCCCGACAGGCGAAGAAGCTTTCTTT
d_gene: TRBD1; abundance: NA; v_gene: TRBV15; j_gene: TRBJ2-5; CDR3aa: CATSRRDRGLLETQYF; CDR3nt: TGTGCCACCAGCAGGAGGGACAGGGGATTGTTGGAGACCCAGTACTTC
d_gene: NA; abundance: NA; v_gene: TRBV6-5; j_gene: TRBJ2-1; CDR3aa: CASSYTDPPGAANEQFF; CDR3nt: TGTGCCAGCAGTTACACCGACCCTCCCGGGGCCGCCAATGAGCAGTTCTTC
d_gene: TRBD1; abundance: NA; v_gene: TRBV5-6; j_gene: TRBJ2-1; CDR3aa: CASRDRGPEQFF; CDR3nt: TGTGCCAGCCGGGACAGGGGGCCTGAGCAGTTCTTC
d_gene: NA; abundance: NA; v_gene: TRBV27; j_gene: TRBJ2-2; CDR3aa: CASRRTAPNTGELFF; CDR3nt: TGTGCCAGCAGGCGGACAGCACCGAACACCGGGGAGCTGTTTTTT
d_gene: NA; abundance: NA; v_gene: TRBV7-9; j_gene: TRBJ1-2; CDR3aa: CASSLNPGNNYGYTF; CDR3nt: TGTGCCAGCAGCCTCAACCCAGGGAACAACTATGGCTACACCTTC
d_gene: TRBD1; abundance: NA; v_gene: TRBV27; j_gene: TRBJ2-7; CDR3aa: CASMHRTGIYEQYF; CDR3nt: TGTGCCAGCATGCATCGGACAGGTATCTACGAGCAGTACTTC
d_gene: NA; abundance: NA; v_gene: TRBV28; j_gene: TRBJ2-3; CDR3aa: CASSFTTQWDTQYF; CDR3nt: TGTGCCAGCAGTTTTACTACCCAATGGGATACGCAGTATTTT
d_gene: NA; abundance: NA; v_gene: TRBV20-1; j_gene: TRBJ1-5; CDR3aa: CSANRAGQPQHF; CDR3nt: TGCAGTGCTAACAGGGCAGGTCAGCCCCAGCATTTT
d_gene: NA; abundance: NA; v_gene: TRBV7-2; j_gene: TRBJ2-1; CDR3aa: CASSLEVSSSYNEQFF; CDR3nt: TGTGCCAGCAGCTTAGAGGTTTCAAGCTCCTACAATGAGCAGTTCTTC
d_gene: NA; abundance: once; v_gene: TRBV10-2; j_gene: TRBJ2-6; CDR3aa: CASSEWGTGANVLTF; CDR3nt: TGCGCCAGCAGTGAGTGGGGTACTGGGGCCAACGTCCTGACTTTC
d_gene: NA; abundance: few; v_gene: TRBV5-6; j_gene: TRBJ2-1; CDR3aa: CASSLVLGNEQFF; CDR3nt: TGTGCCAGCAGCTTGGTTTTGGGAAATGAGCAGTTCTTC
d_gene: TRBD1; abundance: NA; v_gene: TRBV6-5; j_gene: TRBJ2-1; CDR3aa: CASSYSSDRGNEQFF; CDR3nt: TGTGCCAGCAGTTACTCGTCGGACAGGGGAAATGAGCAGTTCTTC
d_gene: TRBD2; abundance: NA; v_gene: TRBV7-3; j_gene: TRBJ2-5; CDR3aa: CASSSSGSWGETQYF; CDR3nt: TGTGCCAGCAGCTCCAGCGGGAGCTGGGGGGAGACCCAGTACTTC
d_gene: NA; abundance: NA; v_gene: TRBV2; j_gene: TRBJ2-7; CDR3aa: CASRGGEQYF; CDR3nt: TGTGCCAGCAGAGGCGGAGAGCAGTACTTC
d_gene: NA; abundance: NA; v_gene: TRBV6-2/TRBV6-3; j_gene: TRBJ2-1; CDR3aa: CASSSQDSSSYNEQFF; CDR3nt: TGTGCCAGCAGTTCCCAGGACAGTTCCTCCTACAATGAGCAGTTCTTC
d_gene: TRBD1; abundance: once; v_gene: TRBV7-3; j_gene: TRBJ2-1; CDR3aa: CASSDPGQGANEQFF; CDR3nt: TGTGCCAGCAGCGATCCGGGACAGGGAGCCAATGAGCAGTTCTTC
d_gene: NA; abundance: few; v_gene: TRBV9; j_gene: TRBJ2-3; CDR3aa: CASSVPAETSTDTQYF; CDR3nt: TGTGCCAGCAGCGTACCCGCGGAAACTAGCACAGATACGCAGTATTTT
d_gene: NA; abundance: medium-sized; v_gene: TRBV29-1; j_gene: TRBJ1-1; CDR3aa: CSVEGGVFTEAFF; CDR3nt: TGCAGCGTTGAAGGAGGGGTCTTCACTGAAGCTTTCTTT
d_gene: TRBD1; abundance: NA; v_gene: TRBV29-1; j_gene: TRBJ2-6; CDR3aa: CSGNDRAPSWANVLTF; CDR3nt: TGCAGCGGGAATGACAGGGCCCCTTCATGGGCCAACGTCCTGACTTTC
d_gene: NA; abundance: NA; v_gene: TRBV19; j_gene: TRBJ2-7; CDR3aa: CASSAGGHDYEQYF; CDR3nt: TGTGCCAGTAGTGCCGGGGGTCATGATTACGAGCAGTACTTC
d_gene: NA; abundance: NA; v_gene: TRBV14; j_gene: TRBJ1-1; CDR3aa: CASSGQRYTEAFF; CDR3nt: TGTGCCAGCAGCGGACAGAGATACACTGAAGCTTTCTTT
d_gene: NA; abundance: few; v_gene: TRBV4-3; j_gene: TRBJ2-7; CDR3aa: CASSQERISSYEQYF; CDR3nt: TGCGCCAGCAGCCAAGAGCGCATCTCCTCCTACGAGCAGTACTTC
d_gene: TRBD2; abundance: NA; v_gene: TRBV19; j_gene: TRBJ2-2; CDR3aa: CASRRLAGDFGELFF; CDR3nt: TGTGCCAGTAGACGACTAGCGGGAGATTTCGGGGAGCTGTTTTTT
d_gene: NA; abundance: NA; v_gene: TRBV2; j_gene: TRBJ2-6; CDR3aa: CASSEEGPSGANVLTF; CDR3nt: TGTGCCAGCAGTGAGGAGGGGCCCTCGGGGGCCAACGTCCTGACTTTC
d_gene: NA; abundance: NA; v_gene: TRBV6-5; j_gene: TRBJ2-1; CDR3aa: CASSYPTVGGNYNEQFF; CDR3nt: TGTGCCAGCAGTTACCCAACGGTAGGGGGGAACTACAATGAGCAGTTCTTC
d_gene: NA; abundance: NA; v_gene: TRBV25-1; j_gene: TRBJ1-2; CDR3aa: CASNRDSGNYGYTF; CDR3nt: TGTGCCAGCAACCGGGACTCGGGGAACTATGGCTACACCTTC
d_gene: NA; abundance: NA; v_gene: TRBV28; j_gene: TRBJ2-5; CDR3aa: CASIGLGETQYF; CDR3nt: TGTGCCAGCATAGGGTTGGGGGAGACCCAGTACTTC
d_gene: NA; abundance: NA; v_gene: TRBV18; j_gene: TRBJ2-2; CDR3aa: CASSPLEGNTGELFF; CDR3nt: TGTGCCAGCTCACCACTAGAGGGGAACACCGGGGAGCTGTTTTTT
d_gene: TRBD2; abundance: NA; v_gene: TRBV20-1; j_gene: TRBJ2-1; CDR3aa: CSASSGTSGSNEQFF; CDR3nt: TGCAGTGCTAGCTCCGGGACTAGCGGGAGTAATGAGCAGTTCTTC
d_gene: NA; abundance: NA; v_gene: TRBV9; j_gene: TRBJ1-3; CDR3aa: CASSVEDSSGNTIYF; CDR3nt: TGTGCCAGCAGCGTAGAGGACAGCTCTGGAAACACCATATATTTT
d_gene: NA; abundance: NA; v_gene: TRBV28; j_gene: TRBJ2-7; CDR3aa: CASSPILIWSSYEQYF; CDR3nt: TGTGCCAGCAGTCCCATACTTATCTGGAGCTCCTACGAGCAGTACTTC
d_gene: TRBD1; abundance: NA; v_gene: TRBV28; j_gene: TRBJ2-7; CDR3aa: CASRETGDFLEQYF; CDR3nt: TGTGCCAGCAGAGAAACAGGGGATTTCCTCGAGCAGTACTTC
d_gene: NA; abundance: NA; v_gene: TRBV2; j_gene: TRBJ2-7; CDR3aa: CASSELGTGTYEQYF; CDR3nt: TGTGCCAGCAGTGAGTTAGGGACGGGGACCTACGAGCAGTACTTC
d_gene: NA; abundance: NA; v_gene: TRBV6-5; j_gene: TRBJ2-3; CDR3aa: CASSYTGAPSDTQYF; CDR3nt: TGTGCCAGCAGTTATACGGGAGCCCCCTCAGATACGCAGTATTTT
d_gene: NA; abundance: NA; v_gene: TRBV20-1; j_gene: TRBJ2-1; CDR3aa: CSATGPRSYNEQFF; CDR3nt: TGCAGTGCTACAGGACCCAGGTCCTACAATGAGCAGTTCTTC
d_gene: NA; abundance: NA; v_gene: TRBV27; j_gene: TRBJ2-7; CDR3aa: CASRPTAIYEQYF; CDR3nt: TGTGCCAGCAGACCGACAGCCATCTACGAGCAGTACTTC
d_gene: NA; abundance: NA; v_gene: TRBV27; j_gene: TRBJ2-5; CDR3aa: CASSLSWTAETQYF; CDR3nt: TGTGCCAGCAGTTTATCGTGGACAGCAGAGACCCAGTACTTC
d_gene: NA; abundance: NA; v_gene: TRBV27; j_gene: TRBJ2-2; CDR3aa: CASSHPGRPPFTGELFF; CDR3nt: TGTGCCAGCAGCCACCCGGGTCGCCCCCCATTCACCGGGGAGCTGTTTTTT
d_gene: NA; abundance: NA; v_gene: TRBV5-1; j_gene: TRBJ1-1; CDR3aa: CASRSEGNTEAFF; CDR3nt: TGCGCCAGCAGAAGTGAAGGGAACACTGAAGCTTTCTTT
d_gene: NA; abundance: NA; v_gene: TRBV24-1; j_gene: TRBJ1-1; CDR3aa: CATRSRGTTEAFF; CDR3nt: TGTGCCACCAGGAGTCGGGGCACCACTGAAGCTTTCTTT
d_gene: TRBD2; abundance: NA; v_gene: TRBV19; j_gene: TRBJ2-1; CDR3aa: CASRAGGPAEQFF; CDR3nt: TGTGCCTCGCGAGCGGGGGGACCTGCGGAGCAGTTCTTC
d_gene: TRBD1; abundance: once; v_gene: TRBV2; j_gene: TRBJ1-5; CDR3aa: CASRRQGNQPQHF; CDR3nt: TGTGCCAGCAGGCGACAGGGGAATCAGCCCCAGCATTTT
d_gene: NA; abundance: NA; v_gene: TRBV5-4; j_gene: TRBJ2-1; CDR3aa: CASYRDRAGYNEQFF; CDR3nt: TGTGCCAGCTATCGAGACAGGGCGGGGTACAATGAGCAGTTCTTC
d_gene: TRBD2; abundance: NA; v_gene: TRBV4-3; j_gene: TRBJ2-3; CDR3aa: CASSQMTSGYTDTQYF; CDR3nt: TGCGCCAGCAGCCAAATGACTAGCGGATACACAGATACGCAGTATTTT
d_gene: TRBD2; abundance: NA; v_gene: TRBV2; j_gene: TRBJ2-5; CDR3aa: CASRRAGGPLETQYF; CDR3nt: TGTGCCAGCAGAAGGGCGGGGGGGCCACTGGAGACCCAGTACTTC
d_gene: NA; abundance: NA; v_gene: TRBV11-2; j_gene: TRBJ1-1; CDR3aa: CASSFGARTEAFF; CDR3nt: TGTGCCAGCAGCTTTGGCGCACGCACTGAAGCTTTCTTT
d_gene: TRBD1; abundance: once; v_gene: TRBV9; j_gene: TRBJ2-5; CDR3aa: CASSPGDRGRQETQYF; CDR3nt: TGTGCCAGCAGCCCCGGGGACAGGGGGCGGCAAGAGACCCAGTACTTC
d_gene: NA; abundance: NA; v_gene: TRBV19; j_gene: TRBJ2-1; CDR3aa: CASSIMGAGAGEQFF; CDR3nt: TGTGCCAGTAGTATAATGGGGGCGGGAGCGGGTGAGCAGTTCTTC
d_gene: NA; abundance: NA; v_gene: TRBV2; j_gene: TRBJ1-5; CDR3aa: CASIGNSNQPQHF; CDR3nt: TGTGCCAGCATAGGGAACAGCAATCAGCCCCAGCATTTT
d_gene: TRBD2; abundance: NA; v_gene: TRBV15; j_gene: TRBJ2-1; CDR3aa: CATSRAVTSGYNEQFF; CDR3nt: TGTGCCACCAGCAGAGCAGTGACTAGCGGATACAATGAGCAGTTCTTC
d_gene: TRBD2; abundance: NA; v_gene: TRBV6-6; j_gene: TRBJ2-1; CDR3aa: CASAREGWSYNEQFF; CDR3nt: TGTGCCAGCGCTCGGGAGGGGTGGTCCTACAATGAGCAGTTCTTC
d_gene: NA; abundance: NA; v_gene: TRBV5-4; j_gene: TRBJ1-1; CDR3aa: CASSTGGGLNTEAFF; CDR3nt: TGTGCCAGCAGCACTGGGGGGGGTTTGAACACTGAAGCTTTCTTT
d_gene: NA; abundance: few; v_gene: TRBV27; j_gene: TRBJ1-1; CDR3aa: CASSLGQMNTEAFF; CDR3nt: TGTGCCAGCAGCCTGGGACAAATGAACACTGAAGCTTTCTTT
d_gene: TRBD1; abundance: NA; v_gene: TRBV7-2; j_gene: TRBJ2-1; CDR3aa: CASTETRGPRYNEQFF; CDR3nt: TGTGCCAGCACCGAAACGAGGGGGCCGAGATACAATGAGCAGTTCTTC